The rows below give T cell receptor beta chains drawn from one sample of a study of T cell responses to AZD1222 COVID-19 vaccine. TCRdb's copy holds only in-frame clones and misses some; the assay was immunoSEQ multiplex PCR. The data show 50,000 to 60,000 clones, 88% seen once. The specimen was peripheral blood, collected on day 0 of AZD1222 vaccination. Every receptor here comes from an adult in good health. Both conserved end residues are trimmed from each CDR3.

J	length	V	CDR3
TRBJ2-5	12	TRBV24-1	ATSVGAGQETQY
TRBJ1-1	14	TRBV2	ASRAGQGRRNTEAF
TRBJ2-7	14	TRBV18	ASSPSFGLAGDEQY
TRBJ2-7	12	TRBV7-2	ASSPGQGGGEQY
TRBJ2-7	12	TRBV5-5	ASSQSGGAYEQY
TRBJ1-6	13	TRBV28	ASVRTRSYNSPLH
TRBJ2-5	13	TRBV5-8	ASSSGTGYQETQY
TRBJ2-7	13	TRBV27	ASSTRQGGPYEQY
TRBJ2-2	15	TRBV3-1/TRBV3-2	ASSQDLGGRATGELF
TRBJ2-1	9	TRBV12-3/TRBV12-4	ASTGAREQF
TRBJ1-6	12	TRBV11-2	ASSPDSVDSPLH
TRBJ1-1	14	TRBV2	ASSERMVGGNTEAF
TRBJ1-3	15	TRBV18	ASSPRRTGVSGNTIY
TRBJ2-2	12	TRBV11-2	ASSASGSNGELF
TRBJ2-1	11	TRBV12-3/TRBV12-4	ASSFITGDEQF
TRBJ1-6	12	TRBV28	ASSFGLYNSPLH
TRBJ1-2	12	TRBV21-1	ASSKRQGALGYT
TRBJ2-2	12	TRBV6-1	ASREQVNTGELF
TRBJ2-1	12	TRBV7-8	ASSPLGVWDSKF
TRBJ1-5	17	TRBV15	ATHGSSVISPNSNQPQH
TRBJ2-1	14	TRBV7-2	ASSLHGGSMDNEQF
TRBJ1-1	9	TRBV5-1	ASSNQAEAF
TRBJ1-1	12	TRBV2	ASIVQVVNTEAF
TRBJ1-6	11	TRBV6-5	ASGTGGNSPLH
TRBJ2-2	13	TRBV7-8	ASSKNQGWGGELF
TRBJ2-1	10	TRBV19	ASSIVGLAKF
TRBJ2-6	16	TRBV5-1	ASSLASAGTGGANVLT
TRBJ2-1	11	TRBV5-1	ASSFEYGNEQF
TRBJ2-6	14	TRBV9	ASSLLGDPGANVLT
TRBJ1-4	13	TRBV11-3	ASSQVALGIEKLF
TRBJ1-1	12	TRBV28	ASTPRAENTEAF
TRBJ2-7	16	TRBV7-9	ASRVLEGEAGEPGEQY
TRBJ2-3	13	TRBV7-8	ASSFSGMKTDTQY
TRBJ2-1	11	TRBV4-1	ASSFSRPNEQF
TRBJ2-7	11	TRBV5-5	ASSQQGAYEQY
TRBJ2-3	14	TRBV3-1/TRBV3-2	ASSPDLTTRTDTQY
TRBJ2-7	9	TRBV6-5	ASSRTYEQY
TRBJ1-2	12	TRBV5-1	ASSLSSANYGYT
TRBJ2-1	13	TRBV30	AWSFSSREVTEQF
TRBJ2-3	13	TRBV7-9	ASSPTPTSTDTQY
TRBJ2-5	12	TRBV6-5	ASGTSGPQETQY
TRBJ2-5	10	TRBV7-9	ASSFTGETQY
TRBJ1-4	14	TRBV11-2	ASSLYRQGPNEKLF